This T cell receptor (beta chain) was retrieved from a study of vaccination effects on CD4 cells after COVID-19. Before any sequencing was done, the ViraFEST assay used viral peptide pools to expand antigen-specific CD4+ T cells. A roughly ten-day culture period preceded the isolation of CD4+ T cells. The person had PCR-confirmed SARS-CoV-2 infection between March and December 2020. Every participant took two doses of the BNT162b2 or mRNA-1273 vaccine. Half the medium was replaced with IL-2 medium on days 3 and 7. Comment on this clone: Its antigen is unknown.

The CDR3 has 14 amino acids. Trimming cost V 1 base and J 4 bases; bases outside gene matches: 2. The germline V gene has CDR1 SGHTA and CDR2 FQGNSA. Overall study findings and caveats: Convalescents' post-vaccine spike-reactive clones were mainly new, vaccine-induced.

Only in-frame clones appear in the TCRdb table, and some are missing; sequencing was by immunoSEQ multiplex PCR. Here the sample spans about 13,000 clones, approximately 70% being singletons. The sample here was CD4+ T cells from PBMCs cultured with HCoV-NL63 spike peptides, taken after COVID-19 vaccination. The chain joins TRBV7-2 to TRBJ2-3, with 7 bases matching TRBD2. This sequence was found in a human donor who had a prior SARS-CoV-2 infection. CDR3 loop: CASSLGLAPDTQYF. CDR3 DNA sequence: TGTGCCAGCAGCTTAGGACTAGCCCCAGATACGCAGTATTTT.